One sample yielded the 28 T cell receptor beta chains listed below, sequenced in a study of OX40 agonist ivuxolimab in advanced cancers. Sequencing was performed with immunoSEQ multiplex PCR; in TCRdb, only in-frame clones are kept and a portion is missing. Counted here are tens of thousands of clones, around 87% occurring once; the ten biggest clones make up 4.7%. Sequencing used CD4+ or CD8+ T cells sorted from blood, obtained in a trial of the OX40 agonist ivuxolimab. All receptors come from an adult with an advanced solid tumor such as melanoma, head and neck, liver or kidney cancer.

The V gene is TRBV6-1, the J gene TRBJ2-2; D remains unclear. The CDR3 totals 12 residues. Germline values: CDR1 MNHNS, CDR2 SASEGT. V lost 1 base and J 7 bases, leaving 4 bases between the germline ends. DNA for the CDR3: TGTGCCAGCAGTGAAGGTAGCGGGGAGCTGTTTTTT. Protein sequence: CASSEGSGELFF.

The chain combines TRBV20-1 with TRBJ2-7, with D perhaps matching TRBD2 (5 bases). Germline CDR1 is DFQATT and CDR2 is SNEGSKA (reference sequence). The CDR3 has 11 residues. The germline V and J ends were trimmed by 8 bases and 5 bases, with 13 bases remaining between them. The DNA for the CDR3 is TGCAGTCCCGACTTCGGGGACGAGCAGTACTTC. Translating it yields CSPDFGDEQYF.

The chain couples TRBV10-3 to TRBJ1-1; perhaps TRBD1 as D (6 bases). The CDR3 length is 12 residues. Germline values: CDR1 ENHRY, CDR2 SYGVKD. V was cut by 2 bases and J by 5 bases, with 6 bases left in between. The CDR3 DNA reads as TGTGCCATCAGTGAGACAGGGACTGAAGCTTTCTTT. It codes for CAISETGTEAFF.

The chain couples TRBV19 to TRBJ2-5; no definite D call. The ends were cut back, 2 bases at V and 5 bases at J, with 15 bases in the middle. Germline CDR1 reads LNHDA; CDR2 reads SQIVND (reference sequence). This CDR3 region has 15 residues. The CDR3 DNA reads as TGTGCCAGTAGTATATGGTCATCCCGCTCGGAGACCCAGTACTTC. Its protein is CASSIWSSRSETQYF.

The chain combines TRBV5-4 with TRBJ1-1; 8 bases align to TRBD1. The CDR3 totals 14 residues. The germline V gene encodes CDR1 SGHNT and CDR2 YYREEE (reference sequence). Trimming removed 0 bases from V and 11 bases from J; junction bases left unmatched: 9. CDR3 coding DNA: TGTGCCAGCAGCTTGGATCGGACAGGGACTGGGGCTTTCTTT. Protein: CASSLDRTGTGAFF.

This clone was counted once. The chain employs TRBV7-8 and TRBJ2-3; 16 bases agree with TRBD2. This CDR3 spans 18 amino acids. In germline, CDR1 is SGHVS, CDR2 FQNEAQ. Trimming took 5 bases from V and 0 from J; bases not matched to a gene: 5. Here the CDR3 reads CASSPGLAGGLSTDTQYF. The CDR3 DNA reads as TGTGCCAGCAGCCCGGGACTAGCGGGGGGGCTAAGCACAGATACGCAGTATTTT.

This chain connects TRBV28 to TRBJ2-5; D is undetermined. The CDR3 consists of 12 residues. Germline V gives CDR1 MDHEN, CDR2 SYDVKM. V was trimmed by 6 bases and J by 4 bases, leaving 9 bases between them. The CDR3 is CASSPRRETQYF. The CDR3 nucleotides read TGTGCCAGCAGCCCCCGGAGAGAGACCCAGTACTTC.

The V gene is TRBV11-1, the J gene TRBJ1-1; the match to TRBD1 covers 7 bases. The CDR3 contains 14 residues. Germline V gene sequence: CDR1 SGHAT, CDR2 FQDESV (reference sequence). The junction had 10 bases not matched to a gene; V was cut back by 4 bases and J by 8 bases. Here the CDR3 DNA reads TGTGCCAGCAGCTCATACAGGGGAGGAGCGGAAGCTTTCTTT. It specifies CASSSYRGGAEAFF.

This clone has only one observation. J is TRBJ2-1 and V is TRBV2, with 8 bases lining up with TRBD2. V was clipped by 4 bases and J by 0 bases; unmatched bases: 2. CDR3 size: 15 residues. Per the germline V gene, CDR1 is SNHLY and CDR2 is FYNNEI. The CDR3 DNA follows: TGTGCCAGCAGTGTCAGCGGGAGCTCCTACAATGAGCAGTTCTTC. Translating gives CASSVSGSSYNEQFF.

The CDR3 here is CATSRGLAGGMGNEQFF. CDR3 DNA: TGTGCCACCAGCAGAGGACTAGCGGGAGGTATGGGTAATGAGCAGTTCTTC. The gene calls are TRBV15 and TRBJ2-1; 13 nucleotides match TRBD2. Looked up from germline, CDR1 is LNHNV and CDR2 is YYDKDF (reference sequence). The CDR3 runs to 17 residues. Trimming removed 1 base from V and 7 bases from J; junction bases left unmatched: 7.

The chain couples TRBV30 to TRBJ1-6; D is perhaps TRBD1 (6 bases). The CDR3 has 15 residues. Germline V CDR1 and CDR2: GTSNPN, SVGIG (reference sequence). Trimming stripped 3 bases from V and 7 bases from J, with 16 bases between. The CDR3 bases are TGTGCCTGGAGAGCCCTAACAGGGTTGAATTCACCCCTCCACTTT. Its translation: CAWRALTGLNSPLHF.

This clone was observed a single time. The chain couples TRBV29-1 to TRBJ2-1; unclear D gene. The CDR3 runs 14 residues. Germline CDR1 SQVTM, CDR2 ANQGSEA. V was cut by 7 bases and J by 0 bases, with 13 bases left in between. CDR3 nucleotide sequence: TGCAGCGCCGATAGGCAGGTCTCCTACAATGAGCAGTTCTTC. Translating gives CSADRQVSYNEQFF.

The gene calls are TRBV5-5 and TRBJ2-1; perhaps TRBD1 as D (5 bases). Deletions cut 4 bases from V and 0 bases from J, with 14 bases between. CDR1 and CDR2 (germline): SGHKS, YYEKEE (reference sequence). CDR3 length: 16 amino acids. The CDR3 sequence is CASSHFGASSYNEQFF. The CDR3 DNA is TGTGCCAGCAGCCACTTTGGGGCGAGCTCCTACAATGAGCAGTTCTTC.

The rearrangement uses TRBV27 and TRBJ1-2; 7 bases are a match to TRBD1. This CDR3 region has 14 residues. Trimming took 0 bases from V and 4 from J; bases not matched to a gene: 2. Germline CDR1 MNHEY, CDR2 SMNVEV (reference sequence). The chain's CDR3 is CASSLSRGPYGYTF. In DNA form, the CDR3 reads TGTGCCAGCAGTTTATCGAGGGGGCCCTATGGCTACACCTTC.

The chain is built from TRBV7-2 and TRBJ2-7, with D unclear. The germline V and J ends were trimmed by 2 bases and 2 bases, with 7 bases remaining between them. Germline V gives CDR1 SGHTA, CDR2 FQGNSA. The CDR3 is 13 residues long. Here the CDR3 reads CASSLHSTYEQYF. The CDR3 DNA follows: TGTGCCAGCAGCTTACACTCTACCTACGAGCAGTACTTC.

The CDR3: CASSIQVQETQYF. The CDR3 DNA reads TGTGCCAGTAGTATTCAGGTTCAAGAGACCCAGTACTTC. The genes are TRBV19 and TRBJ2-5; D uncertain. Trimming pared 3 bases from V and 2 bases from J, leaving 7 bases between. CDR3 length equals 13 residues. CDR1 LNHDA and CDR2 SQIVND come from the germline V gene (reference sequence).

The CDR3 DNA follows: TGTGCCAGCAGCTTACATGGAGAAAGGGACGCTGAAGCTTTCTTT. The encoded protein is CASSLHGERDAEAFF. J is TRBJ1-1 and V is TRBV7-9, with TRBD1 as a possible D gene (5 bases). The CDR3 consists of 15 residues. Germline lookup yields CDR1 SEHNR and CDR2 FQNEAQ (reference sequence). V gave up 2 bases and J gave up 6 bases, with 16 bases separating them.

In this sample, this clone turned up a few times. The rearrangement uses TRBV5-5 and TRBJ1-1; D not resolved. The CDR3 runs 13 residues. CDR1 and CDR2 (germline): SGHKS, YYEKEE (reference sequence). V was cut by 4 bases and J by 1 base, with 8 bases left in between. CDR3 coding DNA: TGTGCCAGCAGCCTAACTACGAACACTGAAGCTTTCTTT. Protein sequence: CASSLTTNTEAFF.

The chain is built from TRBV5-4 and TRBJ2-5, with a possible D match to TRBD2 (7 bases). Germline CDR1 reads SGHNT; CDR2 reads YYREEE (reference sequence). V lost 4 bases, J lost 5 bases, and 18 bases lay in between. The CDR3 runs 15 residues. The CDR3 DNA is TGTGCCAGCAGCGCCCTGGGGGGGGCCGGGGAGACCCAGTACTTC. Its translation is CASSALGGAGETQYF.

CDR3 sequence reads: CASSLATLLAGGYNEQFF. The CDR3 DNA reads TGTGCCAGCAGCTTAGCGACCCTACTAGCGGGGGGTTACAATGAGCAGTTCTTC. V and J are TRBV7-9 and TRBJ2-1; 12 bases agree with TRBD2. The CDR3 runs to 18 residues. Trimming took 0 bases from V and 4 from J; bases not matched to a gene: 7. The germline CDR1 and CDR2 sequences are SEHNR and FQNEAQ (reference sequence).

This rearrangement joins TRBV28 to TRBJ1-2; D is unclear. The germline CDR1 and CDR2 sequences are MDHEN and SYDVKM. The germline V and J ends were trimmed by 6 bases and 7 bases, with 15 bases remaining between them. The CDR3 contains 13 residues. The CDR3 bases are TGTGCCAGCAGGTCTCCACCCGCTGGTGGCTACACCTTC. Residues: CASRSPPAGGYTF.

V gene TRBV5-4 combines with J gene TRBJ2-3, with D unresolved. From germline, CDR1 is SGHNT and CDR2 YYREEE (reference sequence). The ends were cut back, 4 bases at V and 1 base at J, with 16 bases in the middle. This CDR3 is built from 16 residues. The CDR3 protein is CASSPVGPRGTDTQYF. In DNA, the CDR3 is TGTGCCAGCAGCCCTGTTGGTCCCCGGGGCACAGATACGCAGTATTTT. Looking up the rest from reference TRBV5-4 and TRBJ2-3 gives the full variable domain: ETGVTQSPTHLIKTRGQQVTLRCSSQSGHNTVSWYQQALGQGPQFIFQYYREEENGRGNFPPRFSGLQFPNYSSELNVNALELDDSALYLCASSPVGPRGTDTQYFGPGTRLTVL.

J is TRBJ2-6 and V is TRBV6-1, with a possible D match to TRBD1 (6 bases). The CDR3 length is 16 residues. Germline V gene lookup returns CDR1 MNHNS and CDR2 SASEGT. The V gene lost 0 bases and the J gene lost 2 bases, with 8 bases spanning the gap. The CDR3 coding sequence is TGTGCCAGCAGTGAAGCGGCAGGGGCTGGGGCCAACGTCCTGACTTTC. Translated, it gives CASSEAAGAGANVLTF.

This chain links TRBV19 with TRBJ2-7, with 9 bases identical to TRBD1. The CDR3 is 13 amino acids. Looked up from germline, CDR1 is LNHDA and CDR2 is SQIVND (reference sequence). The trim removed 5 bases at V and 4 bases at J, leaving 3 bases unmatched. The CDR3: CASSRDREYEQYF. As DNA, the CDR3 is TGTGCCAGTAGTCGGGACAGGGAGTACGAGCAGTACTTC.

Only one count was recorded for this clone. CDR3 amino acids: CASSYLTTGEWGNQPQHF. DNA of the CDR3: TGTGCCAGCAGTTATCTGACGACAGGCGAATGGGGCAATCAGCCCCAGCATTTT. The V gene is TRBV28, the J gene TRBJ1-5, with TRBD1 as a possible D gene (6 bases). CDR1 and CDR2 (germline): MDHEN, SYDVKM. The CDR3 runs 18 residues. Trimming cost V 4 bases and J 2 bases, with 21 bases left between them.

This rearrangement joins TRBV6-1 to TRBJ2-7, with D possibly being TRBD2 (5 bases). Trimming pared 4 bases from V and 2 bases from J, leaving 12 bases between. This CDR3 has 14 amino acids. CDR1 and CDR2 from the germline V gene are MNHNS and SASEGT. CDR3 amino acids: CASSGTGMPYEQYF. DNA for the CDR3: TGTGCCAGCAGTGGAACCGGGATGCCCTACGAGCAGTACTTC.

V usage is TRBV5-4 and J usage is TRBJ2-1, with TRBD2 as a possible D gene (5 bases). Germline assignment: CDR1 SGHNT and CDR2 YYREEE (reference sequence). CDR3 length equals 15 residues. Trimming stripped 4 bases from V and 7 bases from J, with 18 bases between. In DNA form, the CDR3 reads TGTGCCAGCAGCCTCTACGTCCTAGCCAGTAATGAGCAGTTCTTC. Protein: CASSLYVLASNEQFF.

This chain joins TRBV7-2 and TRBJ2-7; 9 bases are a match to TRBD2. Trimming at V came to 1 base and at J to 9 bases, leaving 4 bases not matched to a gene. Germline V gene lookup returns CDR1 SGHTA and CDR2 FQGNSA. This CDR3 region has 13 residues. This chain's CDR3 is CASSLVASGVQYF. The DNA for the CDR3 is TGTGCCAGCAGCTTAGTCGCTAGCGGGGTGCAGTACTTC. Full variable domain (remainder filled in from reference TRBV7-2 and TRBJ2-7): GAGVSQSPSNKVTEKGKDVELRCDPISGHTALYWYRQSLGQGLEFLIYFQGNSAPDKSGLPSDRFSAERTGGSVSTLTIQRTQQEDSAVYLCASSLVASGVQYFGPGTRLTVT.